These 4 T cell receptor beta chains originate from one sample sequenced in a study of T cell repertoires in cytomegalovirus infection. Via MiXCR, TCRdb re-called the reads, giving one row per CDR3 protein. The sample carries approximately 770,000 distinct CDR3 sequences, almost 30% recorded once. No antigen has been identified for these receptors. The sequencing used cultured CD8+ T cells from PBMCs, collected from culture after CMV antigen stimulation. The receptors stem from a human donor in good health (CMV status not recorded). Some clones in this sample may be carry-over from other donors' samples.

This clonotype was observed at least ten times. This chain connects TRBV9 to TRBJ1-2, with D maybe TRBD1 (5 bases). The germline V gene has CDR1 SGDLS and CDR2 YYNGEE. V gave up 0 bases and J gave up 4 bases, with 19 bases separating them. The CDR3 is 17 amino acids. The CDR3 is CASSVADRGDPRYGYTF. CDR3 sequence (DNA): TGTGCCAGCAGCGTAGCTGATAGGGGTGATCCTCGCTATGGCTACACCTTC.

The chain links TRBV27 to TRBJ1-2, with D uncertain. CDR1 and CDR2 from the germline V gene are MNHEY and SMNVEV (reference sequence). Trimming pared 5 bases from V and 6 bases from J, leaving 13 bases between. This CDR3 comprises 13 residues. In nucleotides, the CDR3 is TGTGCCAGCAGTATCGACGGTCTAGATGGCTACACCTTC. Protein: CASSIDGLDGYTF.

The V call is TRBV10-3, the J call TRBJ2-7, with 7 bases aligning to TRBD1. Germline CDR1 and CDR2: ENHRY and SYGVKD. The V gene end was trimmed by 2 bases and the J gene end by 2 bases; junction bases not matched to a gene: 12. The CDR3 spans 17 residues. The CDR3 is CAISEMTGQAHTYEQYF. In DNA, the CDR3 is TGTGCCATCAGTGAGATGACTGGACAGGCCCACACCTACGAGCAGTACTTC.

The table lists this clonotype with a few counts. V and J are TRBV19 and TRBJ2-1; 12 bases fit TRBD2. Looked up from germline, CDR1 is LNHDA and CDR2 is SQIVND (reference sequence). Unmatched junction bases numbered 12, after V lost 5 bases and J lost 10 bases. CDR3 size: 16 residues. The CDR3: CASSARASGGAWEQFF. The DNA for the CDR3 is TGTGCCAGTAGTGCCCGGGCTAGCGGGGGGGCATGGGAGCAGTTCTTC.